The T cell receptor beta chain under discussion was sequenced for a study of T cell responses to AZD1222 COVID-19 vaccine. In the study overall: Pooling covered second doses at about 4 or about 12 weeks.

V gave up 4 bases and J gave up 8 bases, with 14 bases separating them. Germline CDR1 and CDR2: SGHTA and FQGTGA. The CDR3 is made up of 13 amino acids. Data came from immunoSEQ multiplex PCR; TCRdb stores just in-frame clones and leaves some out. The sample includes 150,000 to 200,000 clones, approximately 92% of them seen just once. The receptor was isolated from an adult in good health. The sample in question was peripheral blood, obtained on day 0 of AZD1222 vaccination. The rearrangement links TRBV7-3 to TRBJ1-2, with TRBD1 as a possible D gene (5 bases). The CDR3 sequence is CASSYRRGVGYTF. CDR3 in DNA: TGTGCCAGCAGCTATAGGCGGGGGGTAGGCTACACCTTC.